This T cell receptor (beta chain) was observed in a study of response to subunit inactivated influenza vaccine. This clonotype turned up a few times. This CDR3 is 17 amino acids long. V dropped 4 bases and J dropped 3; count of bases not matched to a gene: 12. Germline-derived CDR1 and CDR2 are MNHEY and SMNVEV (reference sequence). TCRdb passed the RT-PCR reads through MiXCR, listing each CDR3 protein once. The sample has some 480,000 distinct CDR3 sequences, roughly 9.7% seen once. The chain links TRBV27 to TRBJ2-7, with 10 bases that match TRBD2. Sequencing used PBMCs from blood, obtained roughly 45 days after vaccination. This TCR was recovered from a man in his fifties or sixties who received an inactivated influenza vaccine. CDR3 in DNA: TGTGCCAGCAGTTCCGCTAGCGGGGGTCCCATGTACTACGAGCAGTACTTC. Residues: CASSSASGGPMYYEQYF.